The 31 T cell receptor beta chains reported below all come from one sample, sequenced in a study of Graves' ophthalmopathy and Graves' hyperthyroidism. For repertoire sequencing, the TCR beta CDR3 regions were amplified from RNA transcripts. RT-PCR with HTBI primers came first, then second-round multiplex PCR. MiXCR was run by TCRdb on the multiplex PCR reads, yielding one entry per CDR3 protein. The sample has about 370,000 distinct CDR3 sequences; about 18% are singletons. Material for sequencing was peripheral blood. These receptor sequences come from an adult woman with stable Graves' hyperthyroidism.

This clonotype appeared many times. The genes are TRBV20-1 and TRBJ2-7; a weak D match, TRBD1 (6 bases). The CDR3 length is 14 residues. V gave up 8 bases and J gave up 4 bases, with 21 bases separating them. Germline CDR1 is DFQATT and CDR2 is SNEGSKA (reference sequence). CDR3 in amino acids: CSTKKQGSRYEQYF. For the CDR3, the DNA is TGCAGTACCAAAAAGCAGGGGAGTCGTTACGAGCAGTACTTC.

At least ten counts were recorded for this clonotype. The rearrangement links TRBV5-8 to TRBJ2-7, with D maybe TRBD1 (5 bases). This CDR3 region has 15 residues. Germline V gene data show CDR1 as SGHTS and CDR2 as YDEGEE. Trimming removed 4 bases at V and 3 bases at J, with 17 bases between. CDR3 loop: CASSPRSGKFYEQYF. Written as DNA, the CDR3 is TGTGCCAGCAGCCCCCGGTCAGGGAAGTTCTACGAGCAGTACTTC.

This clonotype has ten or more counts. This chain uses TRBV2 with TRBJ2-5, with 11 bases lining up with TRBD2. After removal of 4 bases from V and 7 bases from J, the junction contained 11 bases not matched to a gene. CDR1 is SNHLY and CDR2 is FYNNEI in the germline V gene. This CDR3 spans 16 amino acids. The CDR3 DNA follows: TGTGCCAGCAGTGCTGGGACTAGCGGAAGTACGGGGACCCAGTACTTC. Protein product: CASSAGTSGSTGTQYF. Filled out from reference TRBV2 and TRBJ2-5, the complete variable domain reads EPEVTQTPSHQVTQMGQEVILRCVPISNHLYFYWYRQILGQKVEFLVSFYNNEISEKSEIFDDQFSVERPDGSNFTLKIRSTKLEDSAMYFCASSAGTSGSTGTQYFGPGTRLLVL.

There are a few counts of this clonotype. Since a much larger clone is just one base distant, this may be a read error. The CDR3 loop reads CASSPYEITKQCF. The CDR3 DNA reads TGTGCCAGCAGCCCCTATGAGATTACGAAGCAGTGCTTC. This chain uses TRBV7-2 with TRBJ2-7; D not certain. Germline V gives CDR1 SGHTA, CDR2 FQGNSA. This CDR3 is 13 amino acids long.

Many counts were recorded for this clonotype. The chain links TRBV10-3 to TRBJ2-6; D tentatively reads TRBD1 or TRBD2 (6 bases each). Germline loops: CDR1 ENHRY, CDR2 SYGVKD. Trimming stripped 0 bases from V and 2 bases from J, with 8 bases between. This CDR3 contains 16 residues. The CDR3: CAISESGGPGANVLTF. As DNA, the CDR3 is TGTGCCATCAGTGAGTCAGGGGGGCCTGGGGCCAACGTCCTGACTTTC.

The chain recombines TRBV4-1 with TRBJ2-7, with TRBD2 matching 8 bases. The trim removed 1 base at V and 4 bases at J, leaving 6 bases unmatched. The CDR3 is 15 amino acids. The germline V gene encodes CDR1 MGHRA and CDR2 YSYEKL. DNA of the CDR3: TGCGCCAGCAGCCAAGCGGGAGGGAAGGTTTACGAGCAGTACTTC. It yields the protein CASSQAGGKVYEQYF.

Many counts were recorded for this clonotype. This sequence joins TRBV28 and TRBJ1-1, with 8 bases that match TRBD1. The CDR3 runs to 14 residues. V lost 8 bases to trimming and J lost 4 bases; unmatched junction nucleotides: 9. Germline V lookup: CDR1 MDHEN, CDR2 SYDVKM. CDR3 sequence (DNA): TGTGCCAGCCGAAAGACAGGGGAAGCCACTGAAGCTTTCTTT. Translating it yields CASRKTGEATEAFF.

This clonotype was detected a few times. The chain couples TRBV6-2 or TRBV6-3 to TRBJ2-5; the match to TRBD1 covers 7 bases. This CDR3 is 14 amino acids long. CDR1 MNHEY and CDR2 SVGEGT come from the germline V gene. The V gene end was trimmed by 2 bases and the J gene end by 3 bases; junction bases not matched to a gene: 3. This CDR3 is CASSYPQGEETQYF. CDR3 DNA sequence: TGTGCCAGCAGTTACCCTCAGGGGGAAGAGACCCAGTACTTC.

Concerning this clonotype itself: This CDR3 fails to terminate in the conserved phenylalanine or tryptophan, so it likely reflects a read error. This chain links TRBV30 with TRBJ1-6, with TRBD1 matching over 8 bases. The CDR3 covers 14 residues. CDR1 and CDR2 from the germline V gene are GTSNPN and SVGIG (reference sequence). Germline trimming cut 5 bases from V and 7 bases from J; bases unmatched to any gene: 7. The CDR3: CAWGRTGHNSPLHS. The CDR3 bases are TGTGCCTGGGGGCGGACAGGGCACAATTCACCCCTCCACTCA.

This clonotype was seen repeatedly, ten times or more. The chain is built from TRBV7-2 and TRBJ2-7; 10 bases are shared with TRBD1. Germline V gene data show CDR1 as SGHTA and CDR2 as FQGNSA. This CDR3 has 14 residues. The V gene end was trimmed by 4 bases and the J gene end by 6 bases; junction bases not matched to a gene: 6. The DNA of the CDR3 is TGTGCCAGCAGCTCTCCGGGACAGGGGCCCGAGCAGTACTTC. Its translation: CASSSPGQGPEQYF. Complete variable domain (other parts from reference TRBV7-2 and TRBJ2-7): GAGVSQSPSNKVTEKGKDVELRCDPISGHTALYWYRQSLGQGLEFLIYFQGNSAPDKSGLPSDRFSAERTGGSVSTLTIQRTQQEDSAVYLCASSSPGQGPEQYFGPGTRLTVT.

This clonotype appeared once. An end of the junction does not agree with germline; a read error may underlie this. This rearrangement joins TRBV6-1 to TRBJ2-7, with D possibly TRBD1 on 6 matching bases. The CDR3 spans 15 residues. Looked up from germline, CDR1 is MNHNS and CDR2 is SASEGT. The CDR3 is CACSGRQALRYEQYF. The CDR3 nucleotides are TGTGCCTGCAGTGGACGACAGGCGCTTCGCTACGAGCAGTACTTC.

This clonotype was seen repeatedly, ten times or more. The rearrangement uses TRBV2 and TRBJ1-5; D is perhaps TRBD1 (6 bases). Germline CDR1 and CDR2: SNHLY and FYNNEI. The V and J ends lost 6 bases and 7 bases respectively, with 19 bases between them. This CDR3 has 15 amino acids. CDR3: CASSRITVTGQPQHF. In nucleotides, the CDR3 is TGTGCCAGCAGCCGCATTACCGTTACAGGGCAGCCCCAGCATTTT.

This clonotype was seen ten or more times. The V gene is TRBV12-3 or TRBV12-4, the J gene TRBJ2-4; 10 bases are a match to TRBD2. This CDR3 region has 19 residues. Trimming at V came to 3 bases and at J to 3 bases, leaving 14 bases not matched to a gene. The CDR3 protein is CASSFSLAGEWGVKNIQYF. Written as DNA, the CDR3 is TGTGCCAGCAGTTTTTCCCTAGCGGGAGAGTGGGGGGTCAAAAACATTCAGTACTTC.

Ten or more counts support this clonotype. The genes are TRBV7-2 and TRBJ2-7; 14 positions match TRBD2. The CDR3 contains 16 residues. V dropped 4 bases and J dropped 5; count of bases not matched to a gene: 7. Germline CDR1 reads SGHTA; CDR2 reads FQGNSA. CDR3 sequence (DNA): TGTGCCAGCAGCTCCCCGGGACTAGCGGGAGTGAACGAGCAGTACTTC. Translating it yields CASSSPGLAGVNEQYF.

This clonotype was found many times. This chain links TRBV28 with TRBJ2-5; 9 bases align to TRBD2. This CDR3 has 16 residues. V shed 5 bases, J shed 5 bases, and the junction held 12 bases outside the gene matches. Germline lookup yields CDR1 MDHEN and CDR2 SYDVKM. CDR3 DNA sequence: TGTGCCAGCAGTCAAACCGGGACTAGCTTGTGGGAGACCCAGTACTTC. It specifies CASSQTGTSLWETQYF.

This clonotype was detected ten times or more. V is TRBV19 and J is TRBJ2-7; 7 bases are shared with TRBD1. The J segment lost 8 bases and the V segment lost 5 bases, leaving 9 bases of the junction unmatched. Per germline, CDR1 LNHDA and CDR2 SQIVND (reference sequence). CDR3 length equals 13 residues. CDR3 sequence: CASSLDRSPQQYF. The DNA for the CDR3 is TGTGCCAGTAGTTTGGACAGGTCCCCGCAGCAGTACTTC.

This clonotype was observed a few times. The V gene is TRBV27, the J gene TRBJ2-2; TRBD1 might be the D (5 bases). Between the trimmed V and J ends, which lost 5 bases and 0 bases, there was a span of 19 bases. This CDR3 is built from 18 residues. Germline CDR1 and CDR2: MNHEY and SMNVEV (reference sequence). The CDR3 coding sequence is TGTGCCAGCAGTCCACACCTTGGGGCCTCCGCGAACACCGGGGAGCTGTTTTTT. Its protein is CASSPHLGASANTGELFF.

The chain uses TRBV7-9 and TRBJ2-7; maybe TRBD1 (6 bases). V lost 4 bases to trimming and J lost 5 bases, with 12 bases between them. Looked up from germline, CDR1 is SEHNR and CDR2 is FQNEAQ (reference sequence). The length of the CDR3 is 13 residues. Here the CDR3 DNA reads TGTGCCAGCAGCTCAGGGGAGTGGGACGAGCAGTACTTC. This sequence encodes CASSSGEWDEQYF.

This clonotype has at least ten counts. The chain employs TRBV12-3 or TRBV12-4 and TRBJ2-5, with D hard to call. The CDR3 is 15 amino acids. Between the trimmed V and J ends, which lost 4 bases and 2 bases, there was a span of 14 bases. CDR3: CASSSRHDRQETQYF. The CDR3 DNA follows: TGTGCCAGCAGTTCCCGCCACGATAGACAAGAGACCCAGTACTTC.

This clonotype was seen many times. The rearrangement joins TRBV7-2 to TRBJ2-7; D possibly corresponds to TRBD1 (5 bases). V gave up 8 bases and J gave up 2 bases, with 16 bases separating them. Germline CDR1 SGHTA, CDR2 FQGNSA. The CDR3 runs 14 residues. The CDR3 spells CASQKDTLPYEQYF. The CDR3 DNA is TGTGCCAGCCAAAAGGACACCCTACCCTACGAGCAGTACTTC.

V is TRBV6-5 and J is TRBJ1-3; TRBD1 agrees at 7 bases. The CDR3 covers 15 residues. J gave up 4 bases and V 3 bases, and 6 bases lay outside the gene matches. Germline values: CDR1 MNHEY, CDR2 SVGAGI. The CDR3 DNA reads as TGTGCCAGCAGTTATGACAGGGTACTCGGAAACACCATATATTTT. It codes for CASSYDRVLGNTIYF.

The table lists this clonotype with many counts. CDR3 bases: TGTGCCAGCAGCCTCCAAGGTGGGATGCAAGCTTTCTTT. This translates into CASSLQGGMQAFF. The V and J genes are TRBV14 and TRBJ1-1, with D hard to call. V lost 4 bases, J lost 9 bases, and 15 bases lay in between. CDR1 is SGHDN, CDR2 FVKESK, per germline. The CDR3 is made up of 13 amino acids.

This clonotype was recorded many times. The chain couples TRBV27 to TRBJ1-1; maybe TRBD1 (5 bases). Trimming took off 3 bases at V and 0 bases at J, with 11 bases between the two ends. The CDR3 covers 15 residues. In germline, CDR1 is MNHEY, CDR2 SMNVEV (reference sequence). The CDR3, as DNA: TGTGCCAGCAGTTTGTACAGGCCTATGAACACTGAAGCTTTCTTT. Translated, it gives CASSLYRPMNTEAFF.

This clonotype was seen at least ten times. The gene calls are TRBV2 and TRBJ2-7, with 8 bases matching TRBD2. The CDR3 contains 13 residues. Trimming at V came to 8 bases and at J to 6 bases, leaving 9 bases not matched to a gene. The germline gives CDR1 SNHLY, CDR2 FYNNEI. The CDR3 reads CASSFLAGLEQYF. The CDR3 nucleotides are TGTGCCAGCTCGTTCCTAGCGGGCCTCGAGCAGTACTTC.

This clonotype was found many times. V and J are TRBV27 and TRBJ2-7; TRBD2 matches 10 bases. The CDR3 consists of 14 residues. V was clipped by 5 bases and J by 9 bases; unmatched bases: 10. Germline V gene data show CDR1 as MNHEY and CDR2 as SMNVEV (reference sequence). The CDR3 loop is CASSRLPGLARQYF. The CDR3 nucleotides read TGTGCCAGCAGTCGCCTCCCGGGACTAGCGCGGCAGTACTTC.

This clonotype was seen at least ten times. V and J are TRBV28 and TRBJ1-1; no clear D. V was shortened by 4 bases and J by 0 bases, with 9 bases between the two germline ends. Germline V CDR1 and CDR2: MDHEN, SYDVKM. CDR3 length: 14 residues. CDR3 DNA: TGTGCCAGCAGTTCTTTACCGATGAACACTGAAGCTTTCTTT. This encodes CASSSLPMNTEAFF. The whole variable domain, remainder taken from reference TRBV28 and TRBJ1-1, is DVKVTQSSRYLVKRTGEKVFLECVQDMDHENMFWYRQDPGLGLRLIYFSYDVKMKEKGDIPEGYSVSREKKERFSLILESASTNQTSMYLCASSSLPMNTEAFFGQGTRLTVV.

In this sample, this clonotype turned up many times. This sequence joins TRBV5-1 and TRBJ1-6, with D unresolved. V was pared by 4 bases and J by 9 bases, with 14 bases between. CDR3 length: 14 residues. Germline values: CDR1 SGHRS, CDR2 YFSETQ. CDR3 bases: TGCGCCAGCAGCCTCGGGGAGGGTGGTTCACCCCTCCACTTT. Amino acid sequence: CASSLGEGGSPLHF.

The V call is TRBV11-1, the J call TRBJ1-1; weak D call: TRBD1 (5 bases). This CDR3 has 18 residues. Germline loops: CDR1 SGHAT, CDR2 FQDESV (reference sequence). The ends were cut back, 3 bases at V and 1 base at J, with 21 bases in the middle. CDR3 bases: TGTGCCAGCAGCTTGGGTTTTTCGTTACGGGGGGGGAACACTGAAGCTTTCTTT. This codes for CASSLGFSLRGGNTEAFF.

This clonotype was seen many times. This chain links TRBV28 with TRBJ2-5, with D possibly TRBD2 on 6 matching bases. V gave up 3 bases and J gave up 7 bases, with 15 bases separating them. The CDR3 length is 14 residues. Per the germline V gene, CDR1 is MDHEN and CDR2 is SYDVKM. CDR3 bases: TGTGCCAGCAGTTTCGAGGGAGGATTTCGGACCCAGTACTTC. Its protein product is CASSFEGGFRTQYF.

This clonotype was found many times. The J gene is TRBJ2-7, the V gene TRBV20-1, with D tentatively TRBD2 (6 bases). Germline V lookup: CDR1 DFQATT, CDR2 SNEGSKA (reference sequence). The CDR3 length is 13 residues. Deletions cut 3 bases from V and 3 bases from J, with 12 bases between. The CDR3 region has the DNA TGCAGTGCTAGTGGAGGGCGGAGCTACGAGCAGTACTTC. Translated, it gives CSASGGRSYEQYF.

This clonotype was counted many times. The chain's CDR3 is CASSLGSRSGGYGYTF. Written as DNA, the CDR3 is TGTGCCAGCAGTTTGGGATCGCGGTCCGGGGGCTATGGCTACACCTTC. The V and J genes are TRBV28 and TRBJ1-2, with D possibly TRBD1 on 5 matching bases. The CDR3 totals 16 residues. Deletions cut 3 bases from V and 4 bases from J, with 18 bases between. The germline V gene has CDR1 MDHEN and CDR2 SYDVKM.